The present T cell receptor (beta chain) was sequenced within a study of blood T cell repertoires in COVID-19. Study as a whole: The United States, Italy and Spain supplied acute and convalescent COVID-19 samples. Sample material is recorded as cDNA or gDNA derived from T cells, B-cell-depleted T cells, or PBMCs.

As originally analysed: For nucleated cells, counts were estimated from reference gene primer amplification. Assay: immunoSEQ multiplex PCR; the TCRdb copy retains only in-frame clones and omits some. Clone size and V and J calls were adopted from that table, with D and trimming inferred from the DNA. Found here are around 180,000 clones, approximately 90% of them singletons; the top ten hold around 24%. The CDR3 spans 18 residues. In germline, CDR1 is SGHRS, CDR2 YFSETQ. The junction had 7 bases not matched to a gene; V was cut back by 3 bases and J by 0 bases. Sample: peripheral blood. This sequence was found in a man aged 55 to 70 with acute or convalescent COVID-19. The V and J genes are TRBV5-1 and TRBJ2-3; 13 bases fit TRBD2. In nucleotides, the CDR3 is TGCGCCAGCAGCTCTCGACTAGCGGGAGGCCTTAGCACAGATACGCAGTATTTT. This sequence encodes CASSSRLAGGLSTDTQYF.